Below, 11 T cell receptor beta chains from the same sample are listed, as sequenced in a study of T cells expressing NK-cell markers. No DNA is given; TCRdb re-called the 5' RACE reads and lists each CDR3 protein once. The sample shows some 600,000 distinct CDR3 sequences, and about 3.6% sits with its ten largest clones. The specimen was blood T cells: a sorted CD56 or NKG2C T cell subset, CD4+ or CD8+ T cells, or bulk PBMC T cells (not recorded which). These receptors all stem from a man between 18 and 29 years old in good health.

The chain couples TRBV12-3 or TRBV12-4 to TRBJ2-2. The CDR3 totals 12 residues. CDR3 sequence reads: CASSPSWGELFF.

V and J are TRBV18 and TRBJ2-2; no DNA is available, so the TRBD1 call from TCRdb remains unchecked. There are 20 residues in the CDR3. The V gene's germline CDR1 is KGHSH and CDR2 LQKENI. CDR3 sequence reads: CASSPPTGTGPFVNTGELFF.

The chain joins TRBV28 to TRBJ1-5; no DNA is available, so the TRBD1 call from TCRdb remains unchecked. The CDR3 totals 14 residues. In germline, CDR1 is MDHEN, CDR2 SYDVKM. CDR3 protein: CASSGSRVWQPQHF.

This rearrangement joins TRBV29-1 to TRBJ2-2; TCRdb gives TRBD1 as the D gene, but with no DNA this cannot be confirmed. Germline V lookup: CDR1 SQVTM, CDR2 ANQGSEA. The CDR3 covers 16 residues. The CDR3 loop reads CSVDRIGQGGTGELFF.

V and J are TRBV27 and TRBJ1-2; TCRdb indicates TRBD1, and absent DNA this call remains unverified. The CDR3 loop spans 15 amino acids. CDR1 and CDR2 (germline): MNHEY, SMNVEV (reference sequence). CDR3 sequence reads: CASSWTGTGVYGYTF.

V is TRBV7-9 and J is TRBJ2-5; as DNA is missing, the TRBD1 call by TCRdb cannot be tested. Germline CDR1 and CDR2: SEHNR and FQNEAQ (reference sequence). This CDR3 has 15 amino acids. Here the CDR3 reads CASSFMGVRQETQYF.

V usage is TRBV6-6 and J usage is TRBJ2-3; lacking DNA, the TRBD2 call made by TCRdb goes unchecked. This CDR3 is built from 15 residues. Looked up from germline, CDR1 is MNHNY and CDR2 is SVGAGI (reference sequence). The CDR3 region is CALRAGAPAGDTQYF.

The chain has TRBV6-5 and TRBJ2-1; the D gene TCRdb calls, TRBD1, cannot be checked with no DNA. The CDR3 runs to 14 residues. The germline V gene encodes CDR1 MNHEY and CDR2 SVGAGI. The CDR3 is CASSYSVGALEQFF.

The chain links TRBV29-1 to TRBJ1-6; as DNA is missing, the TRBD1 call by TCRdb cannot be tested. The CDR3 has 15 residues. CDR1 is SQVTM and CDR2 is ANQGSEA in the germline V gene. The CDR3 here is CSVAFGDRHNSPLHF.

The chain joins TRBV10-3 to TRBJ1-6. The CDR3 has 13 amino acids. Germline CDR1 reads ENHRY; CDR2 reads SYGVKD. CDR3 residues: CAIRNLEDSPLHF.

The chain uses TRBV11-2 and TRBJ1-2; TCRdb outputs TRBD1, but without DNA this stays unchecked. The germline CDR1 and CDR2 sequences are SGHAT and FQNNGV. The CDR3 consists of 14 residues. The CDR3 region is CASSSAPSEYGYTF.